This T cell receptor (beta chain) was profiled in a study of OX40 agonist ivuxolimab in advanced cancers. This CDR3 is 12 amino acids long. Germline assignment: CDR1 SQVTM and CDR2 ANQGSEA. Trimming cost V 6 bases and J 1 base, with 8 bases left between them. Clones were sequenced by immunoSEQ multiplex PCR, and TCRdb holds only the in-frame ones, with some missing. The sample consists of 50,000 to 65,000 clones, around 89% of them appearing once. Source: CD4+ or CD8+ T cells sorted from blood, taken in a trial of the OX40 agonist ivuxolimab. The rearrangement joins TRBV29-1 to TRBJ2-3; unclear D gene. This receptor was taken from an adult with an advanced solid tumor such as melanoma, head and neck, liver or kidney cancer. CDR3 DNA: TGCAGCGTCTTAGTCCGCACAGATACGCAGTATTTT. Residues: CSVLVRTDTQYF.